These 8 T cell receptor beta chains came from one sample sequenced in a study of blood T cell repertoires in COVID-19 (dated by TCRdb to 2020 to 2022). The library was built by means of the immunoSEQ multiplex PCR assay. Imported from immuneACCESS, the table was reduced by TCRdb to in-frame sequences with V and J called. These copies leave out some clones; in studies compared against another copy, an unresolved V gene accounts for under half, and the cause of the remainder is not known. The sample table holds roughly 90,000 clones, of which about 83% were seen once. The ten largest account for approximately 2% of the sample. Sequencing was performed on peripheral blood. Every receptor here comes from a woman between 70 and 85 years old with acute or convalescent COVID-19.

This chain connects TRBV27 to TRBJ2-3, with D possibly being TRBD2 (5 bases). Germline values: CDR1 MNHEY, CDR2 SMNVEV (reference sequence). The CDR3 totals 15 residues. V was pared by 3 bases and J by 3 bases, with 13 bases between. The CDR3 here is CASSFLNRGTDTQYF. The CDR3, as DNA: TGTGCCAGCAGTTTTTTGAACCGGGGTACAGATACGCAGTATTTT.

A note on this clone: The same CDR3 also results from other DNA sequences found in this sample. The CDR3 spells CASSPGQGPSYEQYF. CDR3 sequence (DNA): TGCGCCAGCAGTCCTGGACAGGGCCCCTCCTACGAGCAGTACTTC. The chain combines TRBV4-1 with TRBJ2-7; 8 positions agree with TRBD1. The CDR3 covers 15 residues. The germline V gene has CDR1 MGHRA and CDR2 YSYEKL. Germline trimming cut 6 bases from V and 0 bases from J; bases unmatched to any gene: 7.

The chain links TRBV18 to TRBJ2-1; D is ambiguous. Germline loops: CDR1 KGHSH, CDR2 LQKENI. The CDR3 extends over 16 amino acids. V lost 2 bases and J lost 0, with 11 bases in between. CDR3 protein: CASSPTEPISYNEQFF. The CDR3 DNA reads as TGTGCCAGCTCACCAACAGAACCCATCTCCTACAATGAGCAGTTCTTC.

This chain connects TRBV5-8 to TRBJ2-1; D perhaps matches TRBD2 (6 bases). This CDR3 is 14 amino acids long. V lost 4 bases and J 2 bases, leaving 10 bases between the germline ends. The V gene's germline CDR1 is SGHTS and CDR2 YDEGEE. CDR3 sequence: CASSPGGTYNEQFF. For the CDR3, the DNA is TGTGCCAGCAGCCCCGGCGGGACCTACAATGAGCAGTTCTTC.

V gene TRBV5-5 combines with J gene TRBJ1-1, with TRBD1 matching over 9 bases. The germline V gene has CDR1 SGHKS and CDR2 YYEKEE (reference sequence). The CDR3 totals 17 residues. V lost 2 bases to trimming and J lost 7 bases; unmatched junction nucleotides: 15. The CDR3, as DNA: TGTGCCAGCAGCTTTGGGCCGGGACAGGGTATCATCAATGAAGCTTTCTTT. It encodes CASSFGPGQGIINEAFF.

The chain couples TRBV3-1 (or the pseudogene TRBV3-2) to TRBJ1-2; D remains unclear. Between the trimmed V and J ends, which lost 6 bases and 7 bases, there was a span of 21 bases. The CDR3 contains 15 residues. Per the germline V gene, CDR1 is LGHDT and CDR2 is YNNKEL (reference sequence). Here the CDR3 reads CASRLEASVPGGYTF. The CDR3 DNA follows: TGTGCCAGCAGACTAGAGGCATCCGTACCGGGTGGCTACACCTTC.

The J gene is TRBJ1-4, the V gene TRBV4-1; D is perhaps TRBD1 (5 bases). Germline lookup yields CDR1 MGHRA and CDR2 YSYEKL. V lost 1 base, J lost 8 bases, and 14 bases lay in between. The CDR3 sequence is 15 residues long. DNA of the CDR3: TGCGCCAGCAGCCAAGCTGGGGCCTCTACCGAAAAACTGTTTTTT. Its protein product is CASSQAGASTEKLFF.

This chain joins TRBV24-1 and TRBJ1-4; D is undetermined. The CDR3 contains 15 residues. V dropped 3 bases and J dropped 0 bases, with 7 bases sitting between them. From germline, CDR1 is KGHDR and CDR2 SFDVKD. This chain's CDR3 is CATSDASATNEKLFF. CDR3 in DNA: TGTGCCACCAGTGATGCCTCGGCAACTAATGAAAAACTGTTTTTT.